The text below deals with one TCR beta chain. Its antigen remains undetermined. Base qualities were left out, and no much larger clone turns up one base away. Data came from an Illumina HiSeq 2500. Quantitative 5'-RACE with molecular barcodes was used to prepare TCR beta libraries. The original pipeline was this. A new computational method, built on a probabilistic model of VDJ rearrangement, was used to identify disease-linked TCR variants. The public reads were reprocessed in TCRdb via fastp at Q25 and MiXCR, keeping in-frame beta chains. For every CDR3 protein sequence, its rows merge into one entry that carries the most common genes and DNA. TCRdb's processing, not the study's, gives the V and J calls here. The sample table holds 800,000 to 900,000 distinct CDR3 sequences, of which roughly 12% were seen once. Of the sample, 0.45% to 0.6% falls within the top ten clones. This entry comes from a study of CD8 T cells in ankylosing spondylitis (dated by TCRdb to between 2016 and 2019). In the study overall: The study set out to find disease-linked TCR variants by profiling T cell receptor beta repertoires in ankylosing spondylitis patients and healthy donors. The full study cohort was made up of about two dozen ankylosing spondylitis patients and some 100 healthy donors. Peripheral blood samples were taken, and synovial fluid was additionally collected from ankylosing spondylitis patients. What the authors observed across the whole study: Blood from ankylosing spondylitis patients appeared to be characterized by a TCR beta motif made up of several highly homologous amino acid variants. The disease-linked clones had a CD8+ phenotype and were found at relatively low frequencies in peripheral blood. Some motif variants had previously been reported in the synovial fluid and blood of reactive arthritis patients, which suggests shared mechanisms of disease initiation. Significant enrichment of the disease-linked clones was reported in matched synovial fluid samples from ankylosing spondylitis patients.

The CDR3 numbers 10 residues from cysteine through phenylalanine. Only the CDR3 region is kept as DNA, spanning 30 bases read in frame from base 1. V is cut by 7 bases and J by 8 bases, and the space between the germline ends is 7 bases. The germline V gene encodes CDR1 WSHSY and CDR2 SAAADI. The sequencing input was blood, either unsorted or a sorted T cell fraction (not recorded which). The sequence joins TRBV10-2 to TRBJ2-3; the D gene is unclear. This clonotype originated in a male donor with ankylosing spondylitis. At the DNA level, the sequence is TGCGCCAGCAAAGATGTTACGCAGTATTTT. Translation gives CASKDVTQYF.